A single sample gave rise to the 21 T cell receptor beta chains below, sequenced in a study of T cells after posttransplantation cyclophosphamide. Profiled with immunoSEQ multiplex PCR; TCRdb holds only in-frame clones, not every one. This sample yields tens of thousands of clones, of which roughly 88% are seen a single time; roughly 3.4% belongs to the top ten. The sample comprised PBMCs. The source of these receptors is a man aged 50-59 years.

The chain is built from TRBV30 and TRBJ2-5; the match to TRBD2 covers 14 bases. CDR3 size: 16 residues. CDR1 and CDR2 (germline): GTSNPN, SVGIG (reference sequence). Trimming at V came to 2 bases and at J to 9 bases, leaving 11 bases not matched to a gene. As DNA, the CDR3 is TGTGCCTGGAGTCCGCGGACTAGCGGGGGGATAGGGTCCCAGTACTTC. Residues: CAWSPRTSGGIGSQYF.

This clone was recorded a few times. The rearrangement joins TRBV4-1 to TRBJ2-4; a possible D gene is TRBD1 (5 bases). The CDR3 contains 16 residues. The V gene lost 2 bases and the J gene lost 0 bases, with 11 bases spanning the gap. Germline CDR1 reads MGHRA; CDR2 reads YSYEKL. The CDR3 here is CASSQYAGLAKNIQYF. CDR3 DNA sequence: TGCGCCAGCAGCCAATATGCAGGGCTAGCCAAAAACATTCAGTACTTC.

The chain recombines TRBV5-1 with TRBJ2-7; TRBD2 matches at 13 bases. The germline V gene encodes CDR1 SGHRS and CDR2 YFSETQ. This CDR3 region has 16 residues. Germline trimming cut 3 bases from V and 4 bases from J; bases unmatched to any gene: 7. CDR3 in amino acids: CASSSGTSGKGYEQYF. For the CDR3, the DNA is TGCGCCAGCAGCTCCGGGACTAGCGGGAAAGGTTACGAGCAGTACTTC.

V gene TRBV7-9 combines with J gene TRBJ1-1; 7 positions agree with TRBD1. Germline CDR1 reads SEHNR; CDR2 reads FQNEAQ (reference sequence). The CDR3 is 15 residues long. The J segment lost 3 bases and the V segment lost 5 bases, leaving 9 bases of the junction unmatched. CDR3 residues: CASSRRQGRDTEAFF. The DNA of the CDR3 is TGTGCCAGCAGCCGTCGACAGGGTCGGGACACTGAAGCTTTCTTT.

A few counts support this clone. The rearrangement links TRBV6-6 to TRBJ1-4, with D unclear. From germline, CDR1 is MNHNY and CDR2 SVGAGI (reference sequence). V gave up 2 bases and J gave up 12 bases, with 10 bases separating them. This CDR3 is 12 amino acids long. This CDR3 is CASSYPSGELFF. CDR3 nucleotides: TGTGCCAGCAGTTACCCCAGCGGGGAACTGTTTTTT.

The chain combines TRBV25-1 with TRBJ2-3, with 10 positions matching TRBD2. Trimming at V came to 5 bases and at J to 5 bases, leaving 4 bases not matched to a gene. Germline CDR1 and CDR2: MGHDK and SYGVNS. The CDR3 covers 14 residues. Here the CDR3 reads CASSRAGGQDTQYF. The DNA of the CDR3 is TGTGCCAGCAGTCGAGCGGGGGGGCAAGATACGCAGTATTTT.

The V call is TRBV7-9, the J call TRBJ1-4, with 7 nucleotides matching TRBD1. The CDR3 is 14 amino acids. From germline, CDR1 is SEHNR and CDR2 FQNEAQ (reference sequence). Trimming took 4 bases from V and 5 from J; bases not matched to a gene: 4. In nucleotides, the CDR3 is TGTGCCAGCAGCTCTCGGACAGGCAATGAAAAACTGTTTTTT. The encoded protein is CASSSRTGNEKLFF.

In its sample, this clone was seen once. The chain recombines TRBV30 with TRBJ2-3, with 8 bases fitting TRBD2. Germline lookup yields CDR1 GTSNPN and CDR2 SVGIG (reference sequence). This CDR3 contains 13 residues. Losses at the gene ends were 7 bases for V and 2 bases for J; bases not matched to a gene: 5. The CDR3 DNA reads TGTGCCTCCTCGGGGGGGGACACAGATACGCAGTATTTT. Translated: CASSGGDTDTQYF.

The V call is TRBV4-3, the J call TRBJ1-5; tentative D call: TRBD1 (5 bases). The V gene's germline CDR1 is LGHNA and CDR2 YSLEER. Between the trimmed V and J ends, which lost 0 bases and 3 bases, there was a span of 9 bases. The CDR3 covers 15 residues. The CDR3 region has the DNA TGCGCCAGCAGCCAAGAACAGGCTTACAATCAGCCCCAGCATTTT. It specifies CASSQEQAYNQPQHF.

The chain combines TRBV7-9 with TRBJ2-1, with TRBD2 as a possible D gene (6 bases). CDR1 is SEHNR and CDR2 is FQNEAQ in the germline V gene (reference sequence). V gave up 5 bases and J gave up 9 bases, with 20 bases separating them. The CDR3 is made up of 15 amino acids. CDR3 amino acids: CASSLGTPGYGEQFF. CDR3 sequence (DNA): TGTGCCAGCAGCCTCGGGACTCCGGGGTATGGTGAGCAGTTCTTC.

V and J are TRBV5-8 and TRBJ1-1; D gene unclear. Germline assignment: CDR1 SGHTS and CDR2 YDEGEE. Trimming cost V 4 bases and J 1 base, with 5 bases left between them. This CDR3 has 12 amino acids. DNA for the CDR3: TGTGCCAGCAGCCGGGGGAACACTGAAGCTTTCTTT. Translated: CASSRGNTEAFF.

The gene calls are TRBV18 and TRBJ1-2; D not resolved. CDR3 size: 14 residues. Germline CDR1 is KGHSH and CDR2 is LQKENI. Trimming took 3 bases from V and 4 from J, leaving 12 bases between them. The CDR3 nucleotides are TGTGCCAGCTCACCCGGGATTCTTATCTATGGCTACACCTTC. This codes for CASSPGILIYGYTF.

The V gene is TRBV7-2, the J gene TRBJ1-6; 8 bases fit TRBD1. Germline trimming cut 5 bases from V and 7 bases from J; bases unmatched to any gene: 7. Germline assignment: CDR1 SGHTA and CDR2 FQGNSA. This CDR3 is 15 amino acids long. The CDR3 DNA reads TGTGCCAGCAGCCCCAGAGACAGGGGAAATTCACCCCTCCACTTT. Translation gives CASSPRDRGNSPLHF.

This clone was seen a few times. The V gene is TRBV6-6, the J gene TRBJ2-4; 7 bases line up with TRBD1. The CDR3 has 16 amino acids. Germline V gene sequence: CDR1 MNHNY, CDR2 SVGAGI (reference sequence). V dropped 7 bases and J dropped 0; count of bases not matched to a gene: 9. CDR3 DNA: TGTGCCAGCACCTCGGGACAGAACCTAGCCAAAAACATTCAGTACTTC. Amino acid sequence: CASTSGQNLAKNIQYF.

The rearrangement links TRBV25-1 to TRBJ2-5, with TRBD2 matching 7 bases. The CDR3 consists of 13 residues. Germline values: CDR1 MGHDK, CDR2 SYGVNS. The J segment lost 9 bases and the V segment lost 4 bases, leaving 8 bases of the junction unmatched. The chain's CDR3 is CASSGAAGLSQYF. For the CDR3, the DNA is TGTGCCAGCAGTGGAGCAGCGGGACTTTCCCAGTACTTC.

The chain combines TRBV28 with TRBJ1-6; D possibly corresponds to TRBD1 (6 bases). The germline V gene has CDR1 MDHEN and CDR2 SYDVKM. V lost 6 bases and J lost 0, with 12 bases in between. This CDR3 region has 16 residues. Here the CDR3 DNA reads TGTGCCAGCAGCCGGGACACCTACTCCTATAATTCACCCCTCCACTTT. It encodes CASSRDTYSYNSPLHF.

Only one count was recorded for this clone. This chain joins TRBV6-1 and TRBJ1-1; a possible D gene is TRBD1 (5 bases). The CDR3 has 12 amino acids. V was pared by 10 bases and J by 5 bases, with 14 bases between. Germline V CDR1 and CDR2: MNHNS, SASEGT. For the CDR3, the DNA is TGTGCCACGGCGCAGGGTGGTACTGAAGCTTTCTTT. Its translation: CATAQGGTEAFF.

J is TRBJ1-6 and V is TRBV6-1; D is possibly TRBD1 (5 bases). Germline V gene data show CDR1 as MNHNS and CDR2 as SASEGT. The CDR3 contains 14 residues. V gave up 2 bases and J gave up 9 bases, with 11 bases separating them. The CDR3 nucleotides are TGTGCCAGCAGTGAATGGCAGGGAGGTTCACCCCTCCACTTT. Residues: CASSEWQGGSPLHF.

V and J are TRBV19 and TRBJ2-1; D gene unclear. Germline assignment: CDR1 LNHDA and CDR2 SQIVND (reference sequence). The CDR3 runs 15 residues. V lost 4 bases and J 3 bases, leaving 13 bases between the germline ends. CDR3 region: CASSTPWAIYNEQFF. DNA of the CDR3: TGTGCCAGTAGTACCCCTTGGGCCATCTACAATGAGCAGTTCTTC.

This rearrangement joins TRBV4-3 to TRBJ2-3; tentative D call: TRBD2 (8 bases). Germline lookup yields CDR1 LGHNA and CDR2 YSLEER. The CDR3 loop spans 16 amino acids. The V end lost 0 bases, the J end lost 5 bases, and 15 bases lay between the germline ends. The CDR3 here is CASSQEGQRGIDTQYF. The CDR3 DNA reads as TGCGCCAGCAGCCAAGAGGGACAGCGGGGGATAGATACGCAGTATTTT.

The chain combines TRBV18 with TRBJ2-3; D possibly corresponds to TRBD1 (5 bases). From germline, CDR1 is KGHSH and CDR2 LQKENI. Trimming left V 3 bases short and J 4 bases short, with 8 bases between. The CDR3 sequence is 13 residues long. CDR3: CASSPAGSDTQYF. CDR3 nucleotide sequence: TGTGCCAGCTCACCGGCAGGGTCAGATACGCAGTATTTT.